This is a list of T cell receptor beta chains from one sample in a study of cytomegalovirus exposure and HLA in healthy donors. Sequencing was performed with immunoSEQ multiplex PCR; in TCRdb, only in-frame clones are kept and a portion is missing. The repertoire table contains approximately 150,000 clones. The sequenced sample was PBMCs. These receptors all stem from a woman between 18 and 30 years old in good health and CMV-seronegative. CDR3s leave out the opening cysteine and the closing phenylalanine or tryptophan. The order of the fields is V gene, CDR3 protein.

v_gene: TRBV5-4; CDR3aa: ASSRPGGDYEQY
v_gene: TRBV19; CDR3aa: ASSKREDLTDTQY
v_gene: TRBV5-6; CDR3aa: ASSPPAGGTGELF
v_gene: TRBV6-1; CDR3aa: ASVLLYGDTQY
v_gene: TRBV18; CDR3aa: ASSPPGQAGAEAF
v_gene: TRBV4-1; CDR3aa: ASSQGGSGRVTDTQY
v_gene: TRBV4-3; CDR3aa: ASSQGQGPIGAGNTIY
v_gene: TRBV19; CDR3aa: ASRLGQTQY
v_gene: TRBV11-3; CDR3aa: ASTPGGVNTEAF
v_gene: TRBV6-1; CDR3aa: ASSVPGVGVEQF
v_gene: TRBV4-1; CDR3aa: ASSQDRTSNTGELF
v_gene: TRBV5-1; CDR3aa: ASSPRQGNTEAF
v_gene: TRBV30; CDR3aa: AWSTRTSGLYTGELF
v_gene: TRBV6-1; CDR3aa: ASSEGTGSGYT
v_gene: TRBV5-1; CDR3aa: ASKTRGGDYEQY
v_gene: TRBV7-7; CDR3aa: ASSIGPGLALTDTQY
v_gene: TRBV29-1; CDR3aa: SVPSSDRTNTEAF
v_gene: TRBV4-1; CDR3aa: ASSQGQGLEQY
v_gene: TRBV9; CDR3aa: ASSVEEEFTYGYT
v_gene: TRBV30; CDR3aa: AWSPSGAGREQF
v_gene: TRBV7-9; CDR3aa: ASTGGGTTTYEQY
v_gene: TRBV9; CDR3aa: ASSPREGEAF
v_gene: TRBV7-8; CDR3aa: ASSSLSTGELF
v_gene: TRBV18; CDR3aa: ASSPQGGREQY
v_gene: TRBV6-5; CDR3aa: ASSYSGRAGSGELF
v_gene: TRBV4-1; CDR3aa: ASSQLLAGRGNNEQF
v_gene: TRBV19; CDR3aa: ASSTRLRETQY
v_gene: TRBV7-9; CDR3aa: ASSGQGIRTDTQY
v_gene: TRBV7-9; CDR3aa: ASSPRLNTEAF
v_gene: TRBV6-5; CDR3aa: ASRTGGGSYEQY
v_gene: TRBV7-2; CDR3aa: ASSLAVGSSGIRMLYNEQF
v_gene: TRBV5-4; CDR3aa: ASTSPNRDSNQPQH
v_gene: TRBV7-2; CDR3aa: ASSSRTSGSDTQY
v_gene: TRBV6-6; CDR3aa: ASSYGTGEKLF
v_gene: TRBV5-6; CDR3aa: ASSWKTGGDEQY
v_gene: TRBV6-5; CDR3aa: ASSKRGGANVLT